The T cell receptor beta chain under discussion was sequenced for a study of cytomegalovirus exposure and HLA in healthy donors (dated by TCRdb to the late 2010s). In terms of the full investigation: A later analysis indicated that the roughly 120 validation repertoires were generated on the platform also employed for the approximately 700 repertoires of the first cohort. To predict cytomegalovirus infection status, the study combined high-throughput TCR immunosequencing, statistical association of individual TCRs with disease status, and machine learning. A separate validation cohort of 100 to 150 different subjects was used in addition to the roughly 620-subject first cohort. The study aimed to test whether signatures of past pathogen exposure could be identified by cataloging public T cell receptors. Results and caveats for the whole study, not just this receptor: A total of 164 TCR beta chains were listed by the study as associated with cytomegalovirus. The validation cohort had no HLA typing available for a later analysis, so co-occurrence within that cohort was assessed over all 130 or so repertoires. Of the cluster scores, 90% to 95% were above 0 in a later analysis, which found that TCRs clustered in the first cohort also tended to co-occur in the approximately 130 validation repertoires. Cytomegalovirus status was reported to be diagnosed by the classifier with high specificity and sensitivity in both the original and validation cohorts. Most TCR sequences were seen in very few donors, while some public TCRs were found in many individuals. The authors suggested that the approach could potentially be generalized to other disease states and immunological phenotypes. In vitro tests confirmed that a few of the cytomegalovirus-associated TCR beta chains recognize cytomegalovirus antigens.

The library relied on the immunoSEQ multiplex PCR assay. The source study handled its data this way. To diagnose cytomegalovirus status from the catalog of TCR beta chain sequences, a statistical classification framework was built. TCRdb re-hosts the immuneACCESS table, in-frame sequences only. Its copies lack some clones; in the studies checked, an unresolved V gene accounts for under half of them, and the cause for the rest is not known. The DNA was the basis for D and trimming; V, J and clone size are from that table. This sample comprises more than 95,000 clones, 89% of them detected only once. Of the sample, 1.1% falls within the top ten clones. Via the germline V gene, CDR1 is ENHRY and CDR2 SYGVKD. V is cut by 7 bases and J by 6 bases, and the space between the germline ends is 14 bases. Measured from the cysteine to the phenylalanine, the CDR3 is 13 residues long. This entry keeps only the CDR3 DNA: 39 bases, framed from base 1.

Separate from the roughly 650-subject first cohort, the validation cohort of about 120 subjects was the group to which the donors belonged. On this clone: This clone's antigen is unknown. No quality values exist for individual bases; no much larger clone is one base distant.

This chain is built from TRBV10-3 and TRBJ2-3; no D segment can be confidently identified. The sequencing sample was made of PBMCs. The clonotype was recovered from a woman aged 18-29 years in good health and CMV-seronegative. The nucleotide sequence is given as TGTGCCATCAAGAGCCACTACCTGGATACGCAGTATTTT. Its coded protein is CAIKSHYLDTQYF.